The TCR beta chain under discussion was sequenced for a study of blood T cells in healthy people across ages. Trimming took 0 bases from V and 1 from J, leaving 10 bases between them. CDR3 length: 16 amino acids. The germline V gene has CDR1 LGHNA and CDR2 YNFKEQ. For the second PCR, which ran for roughly 6 to 11 cycles, a sample-barcoded 5' primer and a J-beta primer mix were used. TCRdb redid the calling of the 5' RACE reads with MiXCR, one entry per CDR3 protein. The sample records hundreds of thousands of distinct CDR3 sequences, about 36% being singletons. PBMCs numbering at least 7 million were isolated per sample.

The chain uses TRBV4-2 and TRBJ1-5, with a weak D call TRBD1 (5 bases). Sequenced material: blood. The sequence was obtained from a man younger than 30 in good health. The CDR3 is CASSQDGGWSNQPQHF. The DNA for the CDR3 is TGTGCCAGCAGCCAAGATGGGGGATGGAGCAATCAGCCCCAGCATTTT.